This entry is about one T cell receptor beta chain. Antigen unknown. PCR primers comprised 60 Vbeta and 13 Jbeta primers. Produced via immunoSEQ multiplex PCR; TCRdb's table is partial and in-frame only. The sample yields about 140,000 clones, approximately 64% seen once. The data belong to a study of cytomegalovirus exposure and HLA in healthy donors. Whole-study findings and limits: A few CMV-associated chains proved CMV antigen-specific in vitro. As a later analysis showed, a missense DCLRE1C variant was linked to trimming of TCR beta V- and J-genes. Presence/absence analyses assumed roughly uniform sequencing depth across donors, which may not hold.

The CDR3 runs 19 residues. V was trimmed by 2 bases and J by 1 base, leaving 23 bases between them. Germline-derived CDR1 and CDR2 are KGHSH and LQKENI. V usage is TRBV18 and J usage is TRBJ1-2; weak D call: TRBD1 (5 bases). The specimen sequenced was PBMCs. The receptor comes from a woman in her thirties or forties in good health and CMV-seronegative. The chain's CDR3 is CASSPSRGTDPVGNYGYTF. DNA of the CDR3: TGTGCCAGCTCACCAAGCCGGGGGACGGACCCCGTGGGTAACTATGGCTACACCTTC.